These 15 T cell receptor beta chains share one sample of origin, sequenced in a study of T cell repertoires in aging, cancer and after chemotherapy. Peripheral blood genomic DNA, not sorted cells or RNA, was the template. Rearranged V-D-J TRB sequences were amplified with a mixed TRB-A/B primer pool. One entry per CDR3 protein results from TCRdb running MiXCR on the multiplex PCR reads. This table holds over 8,000 distinct CDR3 sequences, approximately 41% found once. The sequencing sample was made of blood. The receptors come from a human donor in good health.

CDR3 region: CASSARDRYDEQFF. The CDR3 DNA sequence: TGTGCCAGCAGTGCCCGGGACAGATACGATGAGCAGTTCTTC. The chain links TRBV27 to TRBJ2-1; TRBD1 agrees at 7 bases. Germline CDR1 and CDR2: MNHEY and SMNVEV (reference sequence). V was pared by 5 bases and J by 8 bases, with 9 bases of the junction left unmatched. The CDR3 runs to 14 residues.

A few counts support this clonotype. The chain carries TRBV12-3 or TRBV12-4 and TRBJ2-3, with a possible D match to TRBD2 (7 bases). V was clipped by 3 bases and J by 4 bases, with 11 bases between them. The CDR3 length is 14 residues. The CDR3 sequence: CASSFGGRSDTQYF. In DNA form, the CDR3 reads TGTGCCAGCAGTTTCGGGGGGCGCTCAGATACGCAGTATTTT.

The chain is built from TRBV6-5 and TRBJ1-2; D may be TRBD1 (5 bases). This CDR3 region has 16 residues. Germline lookup yields CDR1 MNHEY and CDR2 SVGAGI. V lost 5 bases and J 2 bases, leaving 18 bases between the germline ends. The CDR3 region is CASSPWFGAGNYGYTF. The CDR3 coding sequence is TGTGCCAGCAGTCCGTGGTTTGGGGCAGGGAACTATGGCTACACCTTC.

The chain couples TRBV24-1 to TRBJ2-5; D is tentatively TRBD1 or TRBD2 (7 bases each). V gave up 4 bases and J gave up 5 bases, with 16 bases separating them. This CDR3 is built from 15 residues. Per the germline V gene, CDR1 is KGHDR and CDR2 is SFDVKD. The CDR3 DNA reads TGTGCCACCAGTGACTCTCAGGGGGGGGTGGAGACCCAGTACTTC. This sequence encodes CATSDSQGGVETQYF.

This clonotype came up a few times. The J gene is TRBJ2-3, the V gene TRBV12-3 or TRBV12-4; D may correspond to TRBD1 or TRBD2 (5 bases each). V lost 0 bases, J lost 4 bases, and 8 bases lay in between. The CDR3 length is 14 residues. The CDR3 is CASSLALGADTQYF. The DNA of the CDR3 is TGTGCCAGCAGTTTAGCGCTGGGGGCAGATACGCAGTATTTT.

A few counts support this clonotype. The CDR3 sequence: CASSPGTANEKLFF. The CDR3 DNA sequence: TGTGCCAGCAGTCCTGGGACAGCTAATGAAAAACTGTTTTTT. The chain links TRBV6-5 to TRBJ1-4, with 7 nucleotides matching TRBD1. The V and J ends lost 5 bases and 3 bases, in that order; junction bases with no gene match: 3. Looked up from germline, CDR1 is MNHEY and CDR2 is SVGAGI. The CDR3 is 14 amino acids.

This clonotype appeared a few times. This chain joins TRBV20-1 and TRBJ2-7; D not certain. CDR1 is DFQATT and CDR2 is SNEGSKA in the germline V gene (reference sequence). Trimming shortened V by 1 base and J by 2 bases, and 6 bases separated the two germline ends. The CDR3 extends over 12 amino acids. The CDR3: CSARGPAYEQYF. The CDR3 DNA follows: TGCAGTGCTAGAGGGCCCGCCTACGAGCAGTACTTC.

The chain links TRBV6-5 to TRBJ2-4, with D possibly called TRBD1 or TRBD2 (5 bases each). CDR3 size: 15 residues. The ends were cut back, 6 bases at V and 5 bases at J, with 17 bases in the middle. The germline gives CDR1 MNHEY, CDR2 SVGAGI. CDR3 sequence (DNA): TGTGCCAGCAGCCATGCTGGGGACCGCGAAAACATTCAGTACTTC. This sequence encodes CASSHAGDRENIQYF.

J is TRBJ2-5 and V is TRBV6-4; TRBD1 agrees at 8 bases. V lost 5 bases to trimming and J lost 4 bases; unmatched junction nucleotides: 15. CDR1 MRHNA and CDR2 SNTAGT come from the germline V gene. The CDR3 length is 17 residues. The CDR3: CASSPGGSRGRRETQYF. The CDR3 bases are TGTGCCAGCAGTCCTGGGGGGTCCAGGGGGCGTAGAGAGACCCAGTACTTC.

Only a few counts were recorded for this clonotype. The chain is built from TRBV27 and TRBJ2-2, with D perhaps given as TRBD1 or TRBD2 (5 bases each). Per germline, CDR1 MNHEY and CDR2 SMNVEV (reference sequence). Trimming shortened V by 2 bases and J by 4 bases, and 5 bases separated the two germline ends. The CDR3 is made up of 13 amino acids. Here the CDR3 reads CASSLGGTGELFF. CDR3 DNA sequence: TGTGCCAGCAGTTTAGGGGGCACCGGGGAGCTGTTTTTT.

This chain uses TRBV12-3 or TRBV12-4 with TRBJ2-2, with 14 positions matching TRBD2. The J segment lost 7 bases and the V segment lost 7 bases, leaving 5 bases of the junction unmatched. CDR3 length: 15 amino acids. Here the CDR3 DNA reads TGTGCCAGCACCGGGACTAGCGGGGGTATCGGGGAGCTGTTTTTT. Translated, it gives CASTGTSGGIGELFF.

V and J are TRBV6-5 and TRBJ2-3; 7 nucleotides match TRBD1. With 2 bases clipped from V and 0 bases from J, the junction kept 2 bases outside the gene matches. The CDR3 spans 15 residues. CDR1 and CDR2 from the germline V gene are MNHEY and SVGAGI. The CDR3 reads CASSYNRGSTDTQYF. DNA for the CDR3: TGTGCCAGCAGTTACAACAGGGGTAGCACAGATACGCAGTATTTT.

The CDR3 protein is CASSFGQGYEQYV. CDR3 DNA sequence: TGTGCCAGCAGTTTTGGACAGGGCTACGAGCAGTACGTC. This chain joins TRBV27 and TRBJ2-7, with TRBD1 matching over 8 bases. The CDR3 covers 13 residues. The germline V gene has CDR1 MNHEY and CDR2 SMNVEV (reference sequence). J was trimmed by 3 bases and V by 3 bases; bases with no gene match: 1.

The table lists this clonotype with a few counts. The DNA of the CDR3 is TGTGCCAGCAACATAGCCGGGGATGAGCAGTTCTTC. Protein: CASNIAGDEQFF. The chain joins TRBV5-6 to TRBJ2-1; D perhaps matches TRBD2 (5 bases). Between the trimmed V and J ends, which lost 6 bases and 8 bases, there was a span of 12 bases. The CDR3 runs 12 residues. Germline V gene sequence: CDR1 SGHDT, CDR2 YYEEEE.

This clonotype showed up just once. V and J are TRBV6-2 or TRBV6-3 and TRBJ2-4; possible D gene TRBD2, 6 bases. V lost 4 bases, J lost 9 bases, and 19 bases lay in between. The CDR3 totals 15 residues. Germline V CDR1 and CDR2: MNHEY, SVGEGT. The CDR3 DNA sequence: TGTGCCAGCAGTTCTGCCGGGACTCAACCTTTCATTCAGTACTTC. The encoded protein is CASSSAGTQPFIQYF.